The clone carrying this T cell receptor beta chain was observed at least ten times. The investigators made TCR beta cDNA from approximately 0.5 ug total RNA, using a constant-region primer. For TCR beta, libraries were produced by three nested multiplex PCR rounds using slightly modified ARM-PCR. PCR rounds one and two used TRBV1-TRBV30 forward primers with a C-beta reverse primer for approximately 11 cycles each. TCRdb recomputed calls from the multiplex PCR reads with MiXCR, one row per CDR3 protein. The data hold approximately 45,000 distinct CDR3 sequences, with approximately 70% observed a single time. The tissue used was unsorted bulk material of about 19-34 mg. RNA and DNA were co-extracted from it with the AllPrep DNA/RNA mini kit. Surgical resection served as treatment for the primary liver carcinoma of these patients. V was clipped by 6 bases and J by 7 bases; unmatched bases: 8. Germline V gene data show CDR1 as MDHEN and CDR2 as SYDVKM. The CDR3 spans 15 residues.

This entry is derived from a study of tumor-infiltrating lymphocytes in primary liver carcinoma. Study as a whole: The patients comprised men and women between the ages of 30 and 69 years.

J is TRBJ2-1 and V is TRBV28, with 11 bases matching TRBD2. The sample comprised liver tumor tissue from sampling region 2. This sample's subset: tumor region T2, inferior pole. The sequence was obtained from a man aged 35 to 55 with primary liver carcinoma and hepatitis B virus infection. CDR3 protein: CASRIGTSGSNEQFF. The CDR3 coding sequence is TGTGCCAGCAGGATCGGGACTAGCGGATCTAATGAGCAGTTCTTC.